This TCR beta chain was identified during a study of T cells in Graves' hyperthyroidism and ophthalmopathy. Lactation, pregnancy, other autoimmune disease or uncontrolled infection led to exclusion of patients. This clonotype turned up a few times. Its ends do not fully match the called genes, so a read error is possible. Amplification of TCR beta CDR3 regions was performed using RNA transcripts as template. HTBI primers were employed in a first-round RT-PCR of the TCR CDR3. TCRdb reanalysed the multiplex PCR reads using MiXCR and keeps one entry per CDR3 protein. The sample consists of some 600,000 distinct CDR3 sequences, roughly 50% of them appearing once. CDR1 and CDR2 from the germline V gene are ENHRY and SYGVKD. This CDR3 comprises 15 residues.

This TCR was sampled from a woman between 18 and 29 years old with Graves' hyperthyroidism. This chain links TRBV10-3 with TRBJ1-3; D is unresolved. The specimen sequenced was peripheral blood or thyroid tissue (not recorded which). CDR3 DNA: TGTGCCAGCAGTTACCGCCGCGCCTCTGGAAACACCATATATTTT. Translation gives CASSYRRASGNTIYF.